Listed here are 32 T cell receptor beta chains from one sample, sequenced in a study of T cells after yellow fever vaccination. Via MiXCR, TCRdb re-called the 5' RACE reads, giving one row per CDR3 protein. The sample lists about 300,000 distinct CDR3 sequences; approximately 8% were seen once. This material consisted of CD4+ T cells sorted from PBMCs, taken 5 days after the yellow fever booster vaccination. These receptors were taken from a man younger than 35 who received the YFV17D yellow fever vaccine.

This clonotype has just one count. The chain employs TRBV18 and TRBJ2-3; 8 bases match TRBD1. CDR1 is KGHSH and CDR2 is LQKENI in the germline V gene. The J segment lost 5 bases and the V segment lost 3 bases, leaving 4 bases of the junction unmatched. This CDR3 contains 14 residues. The CDR3 DNA follows: TGTGCCAGCTCACCCGTGACAGGGGAAGATACGCAGTATTTT. Its translation is CASSPVTGEDTQYF.

J is TRBJ2-7 and V is TRBV5-1; possible D gene TRBD2, 8 bases. V was cut by 6 bases and J by 3 bases, with 22 bases left in between. Germline V CDR1 and CDR2: SGHRS, YFSETQ. The CDR3 covers 16 residues. CDR3 in amino acids: CASTPRGSAGGYEQYF. Written as DNA, the CDR3 is TGCGCCAGCACCCCCAGGGGGAGTGCGGGGGGCTACGAGCAGTACTTC. Drawing the rest from reference TRBV5-1 and TRBJ2-7, the complete variable domain is KAGVTQTPRYLIKTRGQQVTLSCSPISGHRSVSWYQQTPGQGLQFLFEYFSETQRNKGNFPGRFSGRQFSNSRSEMNVSTLELGDSALYLCASTPRGSAGGYEQYFGPGTRLTVT.

The chain employs TRBV18 and TRBJ1-1; the D is unclear. Germline V gives CDR1 KGHSH, CDR2 LQKENI. CDR3 length: 13 amino acids. With 1 base removed from V and 3 bases from J, the gap between germline ends came to 6 bases. CDR3 sequence (DNA): TGTGCCAGCTCACCACAGGCTGACACTGAAGCTTTCTTT. Translated, it gives CASSPQADTEAFF.

This clonotype was observed a handful of times. J is TRBJ2-7 and V is TRBV6-5; 7 bases align to TRBD1. The CDR3 contains 16 residues. V lost 5 bases to trimming and J lost 3 bases; unmatched junction nucleotides: 13. The V gene's germline CDR1 is MNHEY and CDR2 SVGAGI. CDR3 sequence: CASSRYRQGYGYEQYF. The CDR3 nucleotides read TGTGCCAGCAGTCGATACCGACAGGGATACGGCTACGAGCAGTACTTC.

The sample holds many counts of this clonotype. J is TRBJ1-3 and V is TRBV6-5, with TRBD1 as a possible D gene (6 bases). The CDR3 is made up of 17 amino acids. V was shortened by 4 bases and J by 0 bases, with 16 bases between the two germline ends. Germline lookup yields CDR1 MNHEY and CDR2 SVGAGI. The CDR3 DNA follows: TGTGCCAGCAGTTTCGACAGGCGGCTTAACTCTGGAAACACCATATATTTT. It translates to CASSFDRRLNSGNTIYF.

The V and J genes are TRBV7-2 and TRBJ1-5, with D uncertain. The germline V and J ends were trimmed by 5 bases and 4 bases, with 9 bases remaining between them. Germline CDR1 SGHTA, CDR2 FQGNSA. The CDR3 loop spans 13 amino acids. The CDR3 DNA reads TGTGCCAGCAGCCCATGGTCGAATCAGCCCCAGCATTTT. Its translation: CASSPWSNQPQHF.

This clonotype was observed at least ten times. The chain links TRBV7-2 to TRBJ2-1; 7 nucleotides align to TRBD1. CDR1 is SGHTA, CDR2 FQGNSA, per germline. The length of the CDR3 is 14 residues. After removal of 6 bases from V and 3 bases from J, the junction contained 5 bases not matched to a gene. The CDR3: CASRGGTDYNEQFF. The CDR3 nucleotides are TGTGCCAGCAGAGGTGGGACAGACTACAATGAGCAGTTCTTC.

This clonotype was observed many times. The rearrangement links TRBV5-4 to TRBJ2-3; TRBD2 is a possible D gene (7 bases). This CDR3 region has 14 residues. The V gene's germline CDR1 is SGHNT and CDR2 YYREEE (reference sequence). The V gene lost 4 bases and the J gene lost 2 bases, with 11 bases spanning the gap. The CDR3 DNA is TGTGCCAGCAGCAGGGGGGGTCCCACAGATACGCAGTATTTT. Its translation is CASSRGGPTDTQYF.

This clonotype turned up a few times. The J gene is TRBJ2-5, the V gene TRBV24-1, with 8 bases that match TRBD1. This CDR3 comprises 18 residues. V lost 0 bases and J lost 2; bases outside the gene matches: 10. Germline V lookup: CDR1 KGHDR, CDR2 SFDVKD. The CDR3, as DNA: TGTGCCACCAGTGATTTGCCGGGGACAGGAGACTATCAAGAGACCCAGTACTTC. This encodes CATSDLPGTGDYQETQYF.

The table lists this clonotype with a few counts. This rearrangement joins TRBV7-2 to TRBJ2-1; 8 nucleotides line up with TRBD2. V trimming: 5 bases; J trimming: 2 bases; junction bases outside the gene matches: 8. The V gene's germline CDR1 is SGHTA and CDR2 FQGNSA. The CDR3 totals 16 residues. As DNA, the CDR3 is TGTGCCAGCAGCCTCAAAAGCGGGGGAACCTACAATGAGCAGTTCTTC. This encodes CASSLKSGGTYNEQFF.

This clonotype showed up just a few times. The chain employs TRBV6-6 and TRBJ2-3, with 9 nucleotides matching TRBD1. CDR1 and CDR2 (germline): MNHNY, SVGAGI (reference sequence). This CDR3 is 16 amino acids long. Trimming removed 2 bases from V and 7 bases from J; junction bases left unmatched: 10. The DNA of the CDR3 is TGTGCCAGCAGTTACGCCGGGACAGGGTTTTTAAATACGCAGTATTTT. It is translated as CASSYAGTGFLNTQYF.

The chain carries TRBV12-3 or TRBV12-4 and TRBJ2-3, with 10 nucleotides matching TRBD2. The CDR3 contains 14 residues. V shed 3 bases and J 4 bases; nucleotides not matched to a gene: 1. The CDR3 region is CASSFLAGADTQYF. The CDR3 DNA reads as TGTGCCAGCAGTTTTCTAGCGGGGGCAGATACGCAGTATTTT.

V is TRBV7-8 and J is TRBJ1-4; TRBD1 matches 8 bases. V was pared by 6 bases and J by 4 bases, with 7 bases of the junction left unmatched. The CDR3 is 15 amino acids. Germline CDR1 reads SGHVS; CDR2 reads FQNEAQ. In DNA, the CDR3 is TGTGCCAGCAGGCCCCCAACAGGGGGTAATGAAAAACTGTTTTTT. Protein product: CASRPPTGGNEKLFF.

This clonotype was seen a handful of times. J is TRBJ1-1 and V is TRBV20-1; D remains unclear. V was trimmed by 0 bases and J by 0 bases, leaving 2 bases between them. Germline CDR1 reads DFQATT; CDR2 reads SNEGSKA (reference sequence). This CDR3 region has 12 residues. The CDR3 spells CSAREMNTEAFF. CDR3 coding DNA: TGCAGTGCTAGAGAGATGAACACTGAAGCTTTCTTT.

This clonotype was detected many times. This sequence joins TRBV20-1 and TRBJ1-5; tentative D call: TRBD1 (5 bases). This CDR3 is 13 amino acids long. The germline CDR1 and CDR2 sequences are DFQATT and SNEGSKA (reference sequence). Trimming shortened V by 0 bases and J by 7 bases, and 10 bases separated the two germline ends. CDR3 in amino acids: CSARDGGGQPQHF. As DNA, the CDR3 is TGCAGTGCTAGAGATGGGGGAGGGCAGCCCCAGCATTTT.

This clonotype was recorded many times. The chain links TRBV20-1 to TRBJ2-3, with TRBD2 identical over 11 bases. Germline V gives CDR1 DFQATT, CDR2 SNEGSKA (reference sequence). The CDR3 covers 12 residues. V lost 6 bases and J lost 9; bases outside the gene matches: 5. The CDR3 is CSARGLADTQYF. In nucleotides, the CDR3 is TGCAGTGCCCGGGGACTAGCGGACACGCAGTATTTT.

The chain employs TRBV12-5 and TRBJ2-7, with D uncertain. The V end lost 7 bases, the J end lost 5 bases, and 6 bases lay between the germline ends. The CDR3 sequence is 10 residues long. Germline loops: CDR1 LGHNT, CDR2 FRNRAP. CDR3 bases: TGTGCTAGTGCTTACCACGAGCAGTACGTC. Its translation: CASAYHEQYV.

The chain employs TRBV5-1 and TRBJ2-1; D might be TRBD1 (5 bases). The germline V and J ends were trimmed by 0 bases and 10 bases, with 14 bases remaining between them. The CDR3 sequence is 14 residues long. CDR1 and CDR2 (germline): SGHRS, YFSETQ. CDR3 in DNA: TGCGCCAGCAGCTTGGACACCAGGGTCAGCGAGCAGTTCTTC. Residues: CASSLDTRVSEQFF. The full variable domain, completed using reference TRBV5-1 and TRBJ2-1, is KAGVTQTPRYLIKTRGQQVTLSCSPISGHRSVSWYQQTPGQGLQFLFEYFSETQRNKGNFPGRFSGRQFSNSRSEMNVSTLELGDSALYLCASSLDTRVSEQFFGPGTRLTVL.

This clonotype was picked up many times. This chain links TRBV12-3 or TRBV12-4 with TRBJ2-1; D is perhaps TRBD1 (5 bases). Trimming took off 2 bases at V and 7 bases at J, with 12 bases between the two ends. CDR3 length: 14 amino acids. The CDR3: CASSLLRQRNEQFF. The DNA for the CDR3 is TGTGCCAGCAGTTTATTGAGACAGAGAAATGAGCAGTTCTTC.

The chain employs TRBV19 and TRBJ1-2; D possibly corresponds to TRBD1 (6 bases). The V end lost 4 bases, the J end lost 12 bases, and 24 bases lay between the germline ends. Germline V gives CDR1 LNHDA, CDR2 SQIVND (reference sequence). There are 15 residues in the CDR3. This CDR3 reads CASSRGLGHPQPHTF. The DNA for the CDR3 is TGTGCCAGTAGTAGGGGACTGGGACACCCTCAGCCACACACCTTC.

This clonotype was seen repeatedly, ten times or more. The chain recombines TRBV5-6 with TRBJ1-5; D is undetermined. CDR1 is SGHDT, CDR2 YYEEEE, per germline. This CDR3 is built from 15 residues. Trimming took off 1 base at V and 1 base at J, with 9 bases between the two ends. CDR3 loop: CASSLLGLSNQPQHF. CDR3 bases: TGTGCCAGCAGCTTGCTAGGGTTAAGCAATCAGCCCCAGCATTTT.

This clonotype was picked up a small number of times. V is TRBV3-1 and J is TRBJ1-5; D remains ambiguous. CDR1 and CDR2 from the germline V gene are LGHDT and YNNKEL (reference sequence). V was cut by 1 base and J by 6 bases, with 10 bases left in between. CDR3 length: 14 residues. This chain's CDR3 is CASSQGGGSQPQHF. DNA of the CDR3: TGTGCCAGCAGCCAAGGGGGAGGCAGTCAGCCCCAGCATTTT.

This clonotype was counted only a few times. V usage is TRBV6-2 or TRBV6-3 and J usage is TRBJ2-1; TRBD2 matches 11 bases. This CDR3 has 17 amino acids. The trim removed 3 bases at V and 6 bases at J, leaving 10 bases unmatched. Germline values: CDR1 MNHEY, CDR2 SVGEGT. CDR3 loop: CASSYPPRLAGSNEQFF. The CDR3 DNA follows: TGTGCCAGCAGTTATCCCCCGCGACTAGCGGGGAGCAATGAGCAGTTCTTC.

The CDR3, as DNA: TGCAGTGCTGTCAAGGGGGCAGGTTCAGATACGCAGTATTTT. Protein: CSAVKGAGSDTQYF. This chain connects TRBV20-1 to TRBJ2-3, with 7 bases identical to TRBD1. After removal of 5 bases from V and 4 bases from J, the junction contained 9 bases not matched to a gene. Germline-derived CDR1 and CDR2 are DFQATT and SNEGSKA (reference sequence). This CDR3 has 14 residues.

This clonotype was seen a few times. The J gene is TRBJ2-3, the V gene TRBV5-1, with 11 positions matching TRBD2. There are 16 residues in the CDR3. CDR1 and CDR2 from the germline V gene are SGHRS and YFSETQ. Trimming at V came to 4 bases and at J to 3 bases, leaving 7 bases not matched to a gene. The CDR3 loop reads CASSPALAGGTDTQYF. The CDR3 DNA follows: TGCGCCAGCAGCCCGGCGCTAGCGGGGGGAACAGATACGCAGTATTTT. The full variable domain, in which reference TRBV5-1 and TRBJ2-3 provide the parts outside the CDR3, is KAGVTQTPRYLIKTRGQQVTLSCSPISGHRSVSWYQQTPGQGLQFLFEYFSETQRNKGNFPGRFSGRQFSNSRSEMNVSTLELGDSALYLCASSPALAGGTDTQYFGPGTRLTVL.

This chain links TRBV6-6 with TRBJ1-1; possibly TRBD1 for D (5 bases). V was trimmed by 0 bases and J by 2 bases, leaving 13 bases between them. Germline lookup yields CDR1 MNHNY and CDR2 SVGAGI (reference sequence). The CDR3 sequence is 16 residues long. The CDR3 protein is CASSYSRRGLNTEAFF. The CDR3 coding sequence is TGTGCCAGCAGTTACTCGCGGCGGGGCCTCAACACTGAAGCTTTCTTT.

V gene TRBV4-1 combines with J gene TRBJ2-3; D is tentatively TRBD1 or TRBD2 (5 bases each). The CDR3 loop spans 15 amino acids. Germline V lookup: CDR1 MGHRA, CDR2 YSYEKL. Between the trimmed V and J ends, which lost 1 base and 4 bases, there was a span of 12 bases. The CDR3 DNA is TGCGCCAGCAGCCAAGGGGACCAGGGTGCAGATACGCAGTATTTT. Its protein is CASSQGDQGADTQYF.

This clonotype was seen many times. This chain connects TRBV7-6 to TRBJ2-5; the D gene is possibly TRBD2 (7 bases). Trimming cost V 0 bases and J 10 bases, with 18 bases left between them. Germline assignment: CDR1 SGHVS and CDR2 FNYEAQ. The CDR3 loop spans 15 amino acids. The CDR3 loop is CASSLAWGGPRIQYF. As DNA, the CDR3 is TGTGCCAGCAGCTTAGCCTGGGGGGGGCCCAGGATCCAGTACTTC.

In its sample, this clonotype was seen a few times. The chain carries TRBV6-1 and TRBJ1-2; 9 nucleotides line up with TRBD1. Germline CDR1 MNHNS, CDR2 SASEGT. CDR3 length: 15 residues. V was pared by 7 bases and J by 4 bases, with 10 bases of the junction left unmatched. The CDR3 loop reads CASMSRTGDLYGYTF. The CDR3 DNA follows: TGTGCCAGCATGAGCAGGACAGGGGACCTCTATGGCTACACCTTC.

In this sample, this clonotype turned up many times. This chain links TRBV29-1 with TRBJ2-6; 8 bases are shared with TRBD1. J lost 0 bases, V lost 6 bases, and 13 bases had no gene match. Per the germline V gene, CDR1 is SQVTM and CDR2 is ANQGSEA. This CDR3 has 18 amino acids. The CDR3 loop reads CSVNLSGTGYSGANVLTF. The CDR3 region has the DNA TGCAGCGTCAATCTTTCCGGGACAGGATACTCTGGGGCCAACGTCCTGACTTTC.

This sequence joins TRBV9 and TRBJ2-3, with 7 bases aligning to TRBD2. Germline-derived CDR1 and CDR2 are SGDLS and YYNGEE. After removal of 6 bases from V and 1 base from J, the junction contained 5 bases not matched to a gene. CDR3 size: 14 residues. CDR3 DNA sequence: TGTGCCAGCAACAGTCTAGCGGGCACAGATACGCAGTATTTT. It encodes CASNSLAGTDTQYF.

This chain connects TRBV9 to TRBJ2-1, with D perhaps TRBD2 (6 bases). Germline CDR1 reads SGDLS; CDR2 reads YYNGEE. Trimming pared 4 bases from V and 3 bases from J, leaving 17 bases between. This CDR3 region has 16 residues. CDR3 bases: TGTGCCAGCAGCCCACCCGGGACTGGGTTCTACAATGAGCAGTTCTTC. Its protein is CASSPPGTGFYNEQFF. Full variable domain (remainder filled in from reference TRBV9 and TRBJ2-1): DSGVTQTPKHLITATGQRVTLRCSPRSGDLSVYWYQQSLDQGLQFLIQYYNGEERAKGNILERFSAQQFPDLHSELNLSSLELGDSALYFCASSPPGTGFYNEQFFGPGTRLTVL.